This T cell receptor (beta chain) was sequenced for a study of T-cell reconstitution after alpha-beta-depleted transplantation in children. Study results and limitations: In patients about two months after transplant, alpha-beta T cells reportedly arose from several hundred expanded graft clones. One year after transplant, T-cell counts and diversity came mostly from newly produced T cells. The origin of high day-60 TCRbeta diversity in some patients lay in surviving recipient T cells and thymic progenitors.

There are many counts of this clonotype. Its specificity is not known. Preparation of the TCRbeta library used unique molecular identifiers. TCRdb re-called the PCR reads with MiXCR, one entry per CDR3 protein. The table includes around 180,000 distinct CDR3 sequences, more than 9.5% detected once. CDR3 length equals 14 residues. Between the trimmed V and J ends, which lost 5 bases and 1 base, there was a span of 10 bases. The germline CDR1 and CDR2 sequences are SGHKS and YYEKEE (reference sequence). The material sequenced was PBMCs, taken before TCRalphabeta/CD19-depleted stem cell transplant. The rearrangement links TRBV5-5 to TRBJ1-3; D remains unclear. The sequence was collected from a boy between 2 and 10 years old with acute myeloid leukemia, due to receive a stem cell transplant. CDR3 loop: CASRAAGSGNTIYF. CDR3 DNA sequence: TGTGCCAGCAGGGCGGCGGGGTCTGGAAACACCATATATTTT.